The 3 T cell receptor beta chains listed next were all sequenced from one sample in a study of sequential checkpoint blockade in melanoma. Treatment of the sample: randomized to nivolumab then ipilimumab (arm A) or the reverse (arm B). The data were produced by immunoSEQ multiplex PCR, yet TCRdb's version contains in-frame clones alone and is incomplete. The sample holds roughly 20,000 clones, roughly 72% seen once. Sequencing was performed on CD8+ T cells sorted from blood (inferred from file names), taken from a patient given nivolumab and ipilimumab in sequence. These receptor sequences come from a human donor with melanoma.

The genes are TRBV7-2 and TRBJ2-1; 7 bases are shared with TRBD2. The V segment lost 5 bases and the J segment 7 bases; nucleotides outside the gene matches: 2. Per germline, CDR1 SGHTA and CDR2 FQGNSA. CDR3 length: 12 amino acids. The CDR3 is CASSISGNEQFF. CDR3 nucleotide sequence: TGTGCCAGCAGCATTAGCGGGAATGAGCAGTTCTTC.

V gene TRBV6-1 combines with J gene TRBJ1-1; D might be TRBD1 (5 bases). Between the trimmed V and J ends, which lost 6 bases and 5 bases, there was a span of 16 bases. Germline CDR1 and CDR2: MNHNS and SASEGT. This CDR3 contains 14 residues. The CDR3 DNA follows: TGTGCCAGCAGACCCCCGGGGGGTCGGACTGAAGCTTTCTTT. Its protein product is CASRPPGGRTEAFF.

CDR3 residues: CASSSSNRDTKYEQYF. Here the CDR3 DNA reads TGTGCCAGCAGTTCCTCGAACCGGGACACCAAATACGAGCAGTACTTC. The chain links TRBV28 to TRBJ2-7; D may be TRBD1 (6 bases). The CDR3 loop spans 16 amino acids. Per the germline V gene, CDR1 is MDHEN and CDR2 is SYDVKM. Trimming pared 4 bases from V and 4 bases from J, leaving 20 bases between.